This passage covers 3 T cell receptor beta chains from one sample sequenced in a study of beta chain features in type 1 diabetes (dated by TCRdb to 2017 to 2018). Library method: the immunoSEQ multiplex PCR assay. All of the isolated RNA was reverse transcribed with the High Capacity cDNA Reverse Transcription Kit, so expressed TCRB transcripts were sequenced. Not all clones reach the TCRdb copy of this immuneACCESS table, which keeps in-frame sequences only. Checked studies attribute under half of the gap to unresolved V genes and leave the rest unexplained. The sample includes around 50,000 clones, with roughly 47% observed a single time. The ten largest clones take up roughly 0.13% of the sample. What the authors observed across the whole study: Type 1 diabetes patients showed a moderate but significant shortening of TCRB CDR3 length in all four CD4+ subsets.

These receptors have no identified antigens. Sample: stem cell memory CD4+ T cells from blood. Interpreted using the paper, the cell subset or site label stands for: stem cell-like memory CD4+ T cells. All receptors come from a man aged 30 to 45 with type 1 diabetes.

This clone was observed a few times. This chain links TRBV29-1 with TRBJ1-5, with D possibly being TRBD1 (6 bases). Trimming removed 5 bases from V and 4 bases from J, with 12 bases in between. CDR1 and CDR2 from the germline V gene are SQVTM and ANQGSEA. CDR3 length equals 13 residues. CDR3 bases: TGCAGCGTTTCGACAGGTCCGAATCAGCCCCAGCATTTT. Residues: CSVSTGPNQPQHF.

This chain links TRBV21-1 with TRBJ2-1; the table's D gene call, TRBD2, was not cross checked with the DNA. TRBV21-1 is marked as a pseudogene. This CDR3 comprises 19 residues. CDR3 sequence reads: CASSLRHFIASGSNHEQFF. The CDR3 region has the DNA TGTGCCAGCAGCCTGCGCCATTTTATAGCTAGCGGGAGTAACCATGAGCAGTTCTTC.

This sequence joins TRBV18 and TRBJ2-7, with D possibly matching TRBD2 (5 bases). CDR1 KGHSH and CDR2 LQKENI come from the germline V gene. This CDR3 has 14 residues. V was trimmed by 5 bases and J by 5 bases, leaving 16 bases between them. Here the CDR3 reads CASSGLTVRDEQYF. CDR3 nucleotide sequence: TGTGCCAGCTCAGGACTGACCGTCCGGGACGAGCAGTACTTC.